Presented here are 23 T cell receptor beta chains from one specimen sequenced in a study of Graves' ophthalmopathy and Graves' hyperthyroidism. Amplifying from RNA transcripts, the study obtained TCR beta CDR3 regions. Investigators did first-round RT-PCR with HTBI primers, then second-round multiplex PCR. TCRdb re-called the multiplex PCR reads through MiXCR, storing one row per CDR3 protein. The sample includes 350,000 to 450,000 distinct CDR3 sequences, around a fifth seen only once; the top ten take under 3%. The sequencing sample was made of peripheral blood. The receptors were gathered from a woman aged 18-29 years with stable Graves' hyperthyroidism.

This clonotype was detected ten times or more. J is TRBJ2-2 and V is TRBV20-1, with 7 nucleotides matching TRBD1. Per germline, CDR1 DFQATT and CDR2 SNEGSKA (reference sequence). V shed 3 bases and J 0 bases; nucleotides not matched to a gene: 4. The CDR3 runs 15 residues. This chain's CDR3 is CSASDGTANTGELFF. The CDR3 DNA reads TGCAGTGCTAGCGACGGGACAGCGAACACCGGGGAGCTGTTTTTT.

The V gene is TRBV2, the J gene TRBJ1-1; 7 bases are a match to TRBD1. Germline CDR1 and CDR2: SNHLY and FYNNEI. V lost 1 base and J lost 7; bases outside the gene matches: 6. The length of the CDR3 is 14 residues. The CDR3 loop reads CASSEVRGGREAFF. The DNA for the CDR3 is TGTGCCAGCAGTGAAGTCAGGGGGGGTCGTGAAGCTTTCTTT.

This clonotype has a handful of counts. The chain has TRBV12-3 or TRBV12-4 and TRBJ2-7; 11 nucleotides agree with TRBD2. CDR3 length: 16 amino acids. V gave up 2 bases and J gave up 2 bases; unmatched junction bases: 5. CDR3 DNA sequence: TGTGCCAGCAGTTTACCCCCACTAGCGGGAGCCTACGAGCAGTACTTC. This gives the protein CASSLPPLAGAYEQYF.

In its sample, this clonotype was seen many times. The chain recombines TRBV12-3 or TRBV12-4 with TRBJ2-7; a possible D gene is TRBD2 (5 bases). Trimming removed 3 bases from V and 0 bases from J, with 12 bases in between. The CDR3 sequence is 15 residues long. CDR3 nucleotide sequence: TGTGCCAGCAGTTTGAGTCGGACTCCCTCCTACGAGCAGTACTTC. This translates into CASSLSRTPSYEQYF.

The sample holds many counts of this clonotype. The V call is TRBV5-1, the J call TRBJ1-1, with D possibly matching TRBD1 (5 bases). CDR3 length: 12 residues. The V and J ends lost 2 bases and 4 bases respectively, with 6 bases between them. CDR1 SGHRS and CDR2 YFSETQ come from the germline V gene. The CDR3 bases are TGCGCCAGCAGCTTCGGGACCACTGAAGCTTTCTTT. It specifies CASSFGTTEAFF.

The chain couples TRBV27 to TRBJ1-1; no firm D call. Germline CDR1 reads MNHEY; CDR2 reads SMNVEV (reference sequence). V shed 5 bases and J shed 0 bases, with 16 bases lying between them. This CDR3 has 16 amino acids. The CDR3 DNA follows: TGTGCCAGCAGTGCCCGTACCCGGGGAGTGAACACTGAAGCTTTCTTT. Its protein product is CASSARTRGVNTEAFF.

The genes are TRBV15 and TRBJ2-7; TRBD2 matches at 12 bases. The CDR3 has 16 residues. From germline, CDR1 is LNHNV and CDR2 YYDKDF (reference sequence). V lost 1 base and J lost 4; bases outside the gene matches: 5. The CDR3 loop reads CATSRGAGTSGYEQYF. DNA for the CDR3: TGTGCCACCAGCAGAGGAGCCGGGACTAGCGGGTACGAGCAGTACTTC.

The V and J genes are TRBV6-2 or TRBV6-3 and TRBJ2-5; either TRBD1 or TRBD2 may fit D (6 bases each). Between the trimmed V and J ends, which lost 6 bases and 2 bases, there was a span of 13 bases. The CDR3 has 14 amino acids. Per the germline V gene, CDR1 is MNHEY and CDR2 is SVGEGT. The CDR3 nucleotides read TGTGCCAGCAGAGGGGGGACACAACAAGAGACCCAGTACTTC. It is translated as CASRGGTQQETQYF.

The table lists this clonotype with many counts. The chain joins TRBV7-9 to TRBJ2-7; either TRBD1 or TRBD2 may fit D (5 bases each). Germline values: CDR1 SEHNR, CDR2 FQNEAQ (reference sequence). V lost 5 bases to trimming and J lost 5 bases, with 19 bases between them. The CDR3 is made up of 15 amino acids. As DNA, the CDR3 is TGTGCCAGCAGCAACCGGGGCGGAAAGCCCCACGAGCAGTACTTC. This sequence encodes CASSNRGGKPHEQYF.

This clonotype was detected many times. The CDR3 region has the DNA TGTGCCAGCAGTTCAAGGGAGCTGTTTTTT. The encoded protein is CASSSRELFF. The V call is TRBV6-1, the J call TRBJ2-2, with unresolved D. CDR1 is MNHNS, CDR2 SASEGT, per germline. Trimming took 5 bases from V and 9 from J, leaving 4 bases between them. The CDR3 contains 10 residues.

This clonotype has a handful of counts. The chain has TRBV4-1 and TRBJ2-2; TRBD1 matches 12 bases. This CDR3 spans 16 amino acids. Germline assignment: CDR1 MGHRA and CDR2 YSYEKL. The V gene end was trimmed by 8 bases and the J gene end by 5 bases; junction bases not matched to a gene: 9. The CDR3 is CASRRDRGRGTGELFF. The DNA of the CDR3 is TGCGCCAGCCGGCGGGACAGGGGGCGAGGAACCGGGGAGCTGTTTTTT.

This rearrangement joins TRBV12-3 or TRBV12-4 to TRBJ2-5; D not certain. Deletions cut 8 bases from V and 9 bases from J, with 13 bases between. The CDR3 loop spans 11 amino acids. In nucleotides, the CDR3 is TGTGCCAGCTCCGAGCGCACGGCCCAGTACTTC. It encodes CASSERTAQYF.

This chain joins TRBV10-2 and TRBJ2-4, with D perhaps TRBD1 (5 bases). Trimming removed 3 bases from V and 0 bases from J, with 15 bases in between. Germline CDR1 WSHSY, CDR2 SAAADI. The CDR3 is made up of 17 amino acids. The CDR3 nucleotides are TGCGCCAGCAGTGAAGGGGATGGGGCTATAGCCAAAAACATTCAGTACTTC. Translating gives CASSEGDGAIAKNIQYF.

The rearrangement uses TRBV6-1 and TRBJ1-1; D is perhaps TRBD1 (5 bases). CDR1 and CDR2 (germline): MNHNS, SASEGT. CDR3 length: 15 amino acids. V lost 6 bases, J lost 3 bases, and 17 bases lay in between. The CDR3 region is CASSQTRQLHTEAFF. The CDR3 coding sequence is TGTGCCAGCAGCCAAACCCGACAGCTACACACTGAAGCTTTCTTT.

This clonotype occurred a few times. The gene calls are TRBV30 and TRBJ1-6, with D tentatively TRBD1 (6 bases). The CDR3 contains 12 residues. CDR1 is GTSNPN and CDR2 is SVGIG in the germline V gene (reference sequence). V was cut by 3 bases and J by 7 bases, with 7 bases left in between. CDR3 nucleotide sequence: TGTGCCTGGAGGGGGGCGAATTCACCCCTCCACTTT. Translating gives CAWRGANSPLHF.

This clonotype was seen at least ten times. The genes are TRBV11-2 and TRBJ2-3, with TRBD1 as a possible D gene (6 bases). Trimming removed 5 bases from V and 2 bases from J, with 14 bases in between. From germline, CDR1 is SGHAT and CDR2 FQNNGV. This CDR3 is 15 amino acids long. The CDR3 coding sequence is TGTGCCAGCAGCCCACCCGGGACAATCACAGATACGCAGTATTTT. Amino acids: CASSPPGTITDTQYF.

This clonotype has at least ten counts. This rearrangement joins TRBV28 to TRBJ1-6, with D possibly matching TRBD1 (5 bases). The CDR3 covers 16 residues. The germline gives CDR1 MDHEN, CDR2 SYDVKM. V lost 7 bases, J lost 5 bases, and 18 bases lay in between. The CDR3 coding sequence is TGTGCCAGCACCTCTCCCTGGGGACGGAATAATTCACCCCTCCACTTT. Translation gives CASTSPWGRNNSPLHF.

This clonotype was counted at least ten times. V and J are TRBV12-3 or TRBV12-4 and TRBJ2-5; no clear D. This CDR3 is built from 14 residues. Trimming removed 3 bases at V and 5 bases at J, with 13 bases between. CDR3: CASSLASGRETQYF. Here the CDR3 DNA reads TGTGCCAGCAGTTTGGCTAGTGGGCGGGAGACCCAGTACTTC.

As regards this clonotype: One junction end disagrees with the germline gene, perhaps due to a read error. The chain carries TRBV6-2 or TRBV6-3 and TRBJ2-7; D gene unclear. CDR1 and CDR2 (germline): MNHEY, SVGEGT. The CDR3 sequence is 15 residues long. CDR3 protein: CASSYSIGVSYDQYF. CDR3 nucleotide sequence: TGTGCCAGCAGTTACTCGATTGGGGTTTCCTACGATCAGTACTTC.

This clonotype has ten or more counts. The chain uses TRBV3-1 and TRBJ2-7, with TRBD2 matching 9 bases. The CDR3 length is 15 residues. Trimming took 4 bases from V and 5 from J; bases not matched to a gene: 9. CDR1 is LGHDT, CDR2 YNNKEL, per germline (reference sequence). This chain's CDR3 is CASSLVVSGSNEQYF. CDR3 bases: TGTGCCAGCAGCCTAGTCGTTAGCGGGAGTAACGAGCAGTACTTC.

This clonotype has at least ten counts. V gene TRBV7-2 combines with J gene TRBJ1-5; D not certain. The germline V gene encodes CDR1 SGHTA and CDR2 FQGNSA. This CDR3 is built from 12 residues. Trimming removed 5 bases at V and 3 bases at J, with 5 bases between. As DNA, the CDR3 is TGTGCCAGCAGCCCGTACAATCAGCCCCAGCATTTT. This encodes CASSPYNQPQHF.

The chain is built from TRBV12-5 and TRBJ1-1; the D gene is possibly TRBD1 (6 bases). The CDR3 has 14 residues. The ends were cut back, 2 bases at V and 4 bases at J, with 11 bases in the middle. Germline assignment: CDR1 LGHNT and CDR2 FRNRAP. The chain's CDR3 is CASGLSGATTEAFF. The CDR3 nucleotides are TGTGCTAGTGGTTTGTCAGGGGCGACCACTGAAGCTTTCTTT.

In this sample, this clonotype turned up many times. This chain connects TRBV11-1 to TRBJ1-1; tentatively, D is TRBD1 (6 bases). Germline CDR1 is SGHAT and CDR2 is FQDESV (reference sequence). Trimming left V 4 bases short and J 1 base short, with 16 bases between. The CDR3 consists of 16 residues. The CDR3 loop reads CASSSIFGQTNTEAFF. The CDR3 DNA is TGTGCCAGCAGCTCAATCTTCGGACAGACGAACACTGAAGCTTTCTTT.